This paragraph covers one TCR beta chain sequence. Its antigen is as yet unknown. The CDR3 is made up of 15 amino acids. V was cut by 0 bases and J by 2 bases, with 11 bases left in between. Germline V gene data show CDR1 as LNHNV and CDR2 as YYDKDF (reference sequence). The record originates from a study of cytotoxic CD8 clonotypes in ibrutinib-treated CLL. Findings of the study overall: Sampling times, which were not matched between the groups, differed between sustained-remission patients and progressing patients.

The assay was immunoSEQ multiplex PCR, and TCRdb's table has in-frame clones only and misses some. The sample has fewer than 55,000 clones; roughly 57% are singletons. The sequencing here drew on PBMCs, taken after 24 months of ibrutinib treatment. The chain has TRBV15 and TRBJ2-7; D call uncertain. This clonotype was obtained from a human donor with chronic lymphocytic leukemia. The CDR3 region has the DNA TGTGCCACCAGCAGAGATAAGGGAACCCCCTACGAGCAGTACTTC. Its translation: CATSRDKGTPYEQYF.